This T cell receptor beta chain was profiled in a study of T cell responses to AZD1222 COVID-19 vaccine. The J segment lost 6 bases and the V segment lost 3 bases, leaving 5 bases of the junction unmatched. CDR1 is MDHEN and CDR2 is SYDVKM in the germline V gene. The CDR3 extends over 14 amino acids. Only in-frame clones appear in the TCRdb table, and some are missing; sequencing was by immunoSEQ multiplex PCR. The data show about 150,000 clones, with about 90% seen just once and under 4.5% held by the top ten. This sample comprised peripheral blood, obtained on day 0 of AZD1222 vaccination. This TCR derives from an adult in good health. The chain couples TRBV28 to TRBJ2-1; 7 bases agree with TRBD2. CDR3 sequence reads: CASSFLGGGNEQFF. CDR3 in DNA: TGTGCCAGCAGTTTTCTGGGCGGGGGCAATGAGCAGTTCTTC.